This T cell receptor (beta chain) was captured in a study of T cells in Graves' hyperthyroidism and ophthalmopathy. Those patients with uncontrolled infection, other autoimmune disease, pregnancy or lactation were excluded. What was amplified from RNA transcripts were TCR beta CDR3 regions. In the first-round RT-PCR of the TCR CDR3, the HTBI primer set was used. One entry per CDR3 protein results from TCRdb running MiXCR on the multiplex PCR reads. The top ten clones hold around 32% of a sample with 400,000 to 600,000 distinct CDR3 sequences, 15% to 20% of them seen once. The TCR originated in a woman aged 25 to 45 with Graves' ophthalmopathy. The sample comprised blood.

This CDR3 reads CASSLAAGVDTQYF. The CDR3 DNA reads as TGCGCCAGCAGCTTGGCAGCGGGAGTGGATACGCAGTATTTT. The chain combines TRBV5-1 with TRBJ2-3; 8 bases align to TRBD2. Losses at the gene ends were 0 bases for V and 6 bases for J; bases not matched to a gene: 3. This CDR3 spans 14 amino acids. CDR1 and CDR2 from the germline V gene are SGHRS and YFSETQ.